This T cell receptor beta chain was identified during a study of vaccination effects on CD4 cells after COVID-19. The wider study: Convalescent patients (n = two) were sampled 16 days and one week prevaccination.

Regarding the study as a whole: Among infection- and vaccine-induced clones, marked clonal contraction occurred late after vaccination. Few convalescent patients, and no early post-infection timepoints, were available to the study.

The table came from immunoSEQ multiplex PCR; TCRdb's copy has only in-frame clones and leaves some out. The table has roughly 70,000 clones, 73% seen once. Regarding this clone: Its antigen remains unknown.

Trimming removed 0 bases at V and 1 base at J, with 11 bases between. CDR1 and CDR2 (germline): SEHNR, FQNEAQ (reference sequence). The CDR3 length is 16 residues. ViraFEST used viral peptide pools to expand antigen-specific CD4+ T cells before sequencing. Culture proceeded for under twelve days, and CD4+ T cells were then isolated. SARS-CoV-2 infection was confirmed by PCR in the person between March and December 2020. The receptor comes from a human donor who had a prior SARS-CoV-2 infection. The chain recombines TRBV7-9 with TRBJ2-3, with D maybe TRBD2 (5 bases). The specimen was CD4+ T cells from PBMCs cultured with HIV peptides, collected before COVID-19 vaccination. Subset denoted: HIV-1 Nef peptide pool negative control/reference culture. The CDR3 region has the DNA TGTGCCAGCAGCTTAGCGCCGGGGTACGGCACAGATACGCAGTATTTT. Amino acid sequence: CASSLAPGYGTDTQYF.